The clone carrying this T cell receptor beta chain was recorded only once. V was trimmed by 1 base and J by 0 bases, leaving 11 bases between them. This CDR3 comprises 17 residues. CDR1 and CDR2 (germline): SGDLS, YYNGEE. This sample is part of a study of blood T cell repertoires in COVID-19. Overall study context: T cells, B-cell-depleted T cells, or PBMCs supplied cDNA or gDNA.

Produced via immunoSEQ multiplex PCR; TCRdb's table is partial and in-frame only. The sample yields approximately 180,000 clones, roughly 88% seen once. The sequencing sample was made of peripheral blood. V and J are TRBV9 and TRBJ2-6; a possible D gene is TRBD2 (6 bases). This TCR came from an elderly woman with acute or convalescent COVID-19. The CDR3 DNA reads TGTGCCAGCAGCGTACTCGGGAGCAGCTCTGGGGCCAACGTCCTGACTTTC. Translated, it gives CASSVLGSSSGANVLTF.